Each of the 5 T cell receptor beta chains below was sequenced from the same sample in a study of CD8 T cells in ankylosing spondylitis. General study findings and limits: Made up of under 10 highly homologous variants, a TCR beta motif appeared characteristic of ankylosing spondylitis blood.

TCRdb analysed the 5' RACE reads with MiXCR anew, one entry per CDR3 protein. In the table there are roughly 490,000 distinct CDR3 sequences, about 5.4% of which are singletons. No cognate antigen is known for these TCRs. The sequencing sample was made of blood, either unsorted or a sorted T cell fraction (not recorded which). The receptors were sampled from a male donor with ankylosing spondylitis.

This clonotype was seen only a few times. The chain joins TRBV4-1 to TRBJ2-3, with 7 nucleotides matching TRBD2. There are 17 residues in the CDR3. Germline V gives CDR1 MGHRA, CDR2 YSYEKL. The V and J ends lost 4 bases and 4 bases, in that order; junction bases with no gene match: 14. As DNA, the CDR3 is TGCGCCAGCAGCCTTCGACTAGCCGGGACCCAAGCAGATACGCAGTATTTT. Translation gives CASSLRLAGTQADTQYF.

This clonotype was counted at least ten times. V is TRBV6-1 and J is TRBJ2-5; D uncertain. V was trimmed by 6 bases and J by 5 bases, leaving 13 bases between them. The CDR3 loop spans 13 amino acids. Germline assignment: CDR1 MNHNS and CDR2 SASEGT. The CDR3 bases are TGTGCCAGCAGGACTTGGGTGGGGGAGACCCAGTACTTC. Amino acid sequence: CASRTWVGETQYF.

V usage is TRBV4-2 and J usage is TRBJ1-5; D is unclear. This CDR3 is 16 amino acids long. Trimming removed 4 bases at V and 0 bases at J, with 13 bases between. In germline, CDR1 is LGHNA, CDR2 YNFKEQ. The CDR3 DNA follows: TGTGCCAGCAGCCCTGCGGCACCGAATAGCAATCAGCCCCAGCATTTT. This codes for CASSPAAPNSNQPQHF.

This clonotype was detected many times. The rearrangement links TRBV12-3 or TRBV12-4 to TRBJ2-4; D not resolved. Trimming pared 4 bases from V and 0 bases from J, leaving 4 bases between. The CDR3 extends over 13 amino acids. CDR3 nucleotide sequence: TGTGCCAGCAGTTACCAAGCCAAAAACATTCAGTACTTC. Its protein product is CASSYQAKNIQYF.

This clonotype was seen many times. The J gene is TRBJ1-2, the V gene TRBV12-3 or TRBV12-4; D is unresolved. The V end was cut by 3 bases, the J end by 0 bases, with 8 bases between. The CDR3 is made up of 14 amino acids. The CDR3 loop is CASSFRAANYGYTF. The CDR3 coding sequence is TGTGCCAGCAGTTTTAGGGCGGCTAACTATGGCTACACCTTC.